One and the same sample provided the 21 T cell receptor beta chains below, sequenced in a study of CD8+ T cells in alopecia areata. cDNA serving as the sequencing template came from extracted, reverse transcribed RNA. Profiling relied on immunoSEQ multiplex PCR, and the TCRdb table lists in-frame clones only, not all of them. The sample includes roughly 150,000 clones, 45% to 55% of them seen just once. Sequenced material: CD8+ T cells sorted from blood, taken at week 0. The receptors derive from a human donor with alopecia areata.

This clone was observed a handful of times. The chain recombines TRBV7-9 with TRBJ1-6; possible D gene TRBD1, 5 bases. CDR1 and CDR2 from the germline V gene are SEHNR and FQNEAQ (reference sequence). V lost 1 base and J 7 bases, leaving 8 bases between the germline ends. This CDR3 is 14 amino acids long. The CDR3 region has the DNA TGTGCCAGCAGCTTAGGGGGGTCAAATTCACCCCTCCACTTT. As protein: CASSLGGSNSPLHF.

This rearrangement joins TRBV2 to TRBJ1-6; D not resolved. Per germline, CDR1 SNHLY and CDR2 FYNNEI. The CDR3 loop spans 15 amino acids. V gave up 4 bases and J gave up 10 bases, with 17 bases separating them. Written as DNA, the CDR3 is TGTGCCAGCAGTGGGCCAGAAGGTGGTGGGTCACCCCTCCACTTT. Translation gives CASSGPEGGGSPLHF.

V and J are TRBV29-1 and TRBJ1-2, with 10 bases identical to TRBD1. The CDR3 extends over 13 amino acids. Unmatched junction bases numbered 8, after V lost 7 bases and J lost 6 bases. CDR1 and CDR2 from the germline V gene are SQVTM and ANQGSEA. Here the CDR3 reads CSGKTGTGDGYTF. CDR3 nucleotide sequence: TGCAGCGGAAAAACCGGGACAGGGGATGGCTACACCTTC. The variable domain in full, completed from reference TRBV29-1 and TRBJ1-2, reads SAVISQKPSRDICQRGTSLTIQCQVDSQVTMMFWYRQQPGQSLTLIATANQGSEATYESGFVIDKFPISRPNLTFSTLTVSNMSPEDSSIYLCSGKTGTGDGYTFGSGTRLTVV.

The rearrangement links TRBV25-1 to TRBJ2-7, with a tentative D call TRBD2 (5 bases). Germline V lookup: CDR1 MGHDK, CDR2 SYGVNS. The CDR3 has 13 residues. V was shortened by 3 bases and J by 7 bases, with 13 bases between the two germline ends. The CDR3 sequence is CASSDKNRGEQYF. The CDR3 DNA is TGTGCCAGCAGTGACAAGAACCGGGGTGAGCAGTACTTC.

Details on this clone: Different DNA sequences within this sample yield the same CDR3. The chain uses TRBV29-1 and TRBJ1-2; D gene ambiguous. V shed 6 bases and J shed 8 bases, with 4 bases lying between them. The CDR3 totals 8 residues. In germline, CDR1 is SQVTM, CDR2 ANQGSEA. The CDR3 here is CSVEGYTF. The CDR3 DNA follows: TGCAGCGTCGAGGGCTACACCTTC. Based on the CDR3 plus reference TRBV29-1 and TRBJ1-2, the full variable domain is SAVISQKPSRDICQRGTSLTIQCQVDSQVTMMFWYRQQPGQSLTLIATANQGSEATYESGFVIDKFPISRPNLTFSTLTVSNMSPEDSSIYLCSVEGYTFGSGTRLTVV.

This chain uses TRBV29-1 with TRBJ2-1; maybe TRBD2 (6 bases). Per germline, CDR1 SQVTM and CDR2 ANQGSEA. The V end lost 6 bases, the J end lost 8 bases, and 14 bases lay between the germline ends. The CDR3 covers 12 residues. CDR3 in amino acids: CSVPSRDYEQFF. As DNA, the CDR3 is TGCAGCGTCCCCTCCAGGGACTATGAGCAGTTCTTC.

The table lists this clone with a few counts. V usage is TRBV18 and J usage is TRBJ2-2; no definite D call. Germline CDR1 reads KGHSH; CDR2 reads LQKENI. The CDR3 runs to 15 residues. V lost 2 bases, J lost 0 bases, and 7 bases lay in between. As DNA, the CDR3 is TGTGCCAGCTCACCAGGGCAGGCGAACACCGGGGAGCTGTTTTTT. This encodes CASSPGQANTGELFF.

This clone was seen only a few times. The chain joins TRBV13 to TRBJ1-6; D possibly corresponds to TRBD1 (6 bases). Trimming stripped 4 bases from V and 8 bases from J, with 18 bases between. The CDR3 covers 16 residues. Germline V gene sequence: CDR1 PRHDT, CDR2 FYEKMQ (reference sequence). The CDR3 protein is CASSSSRDTRHSPLHF. The CDR3 nucleotides are TGTGCCAGCAGCTCGTCCCGGGACACGCGGCATTCACCCCTCCACTTT.

This clone has just a few counts. The chain has TRBV30 and TRBJ1-3; D remains unclear. Per the germline V gene, CDR1 is GTSNPN and CDR2 is SVGIG (reference sequence). The CDR3 spans 13 residues. The germline V and J ends were trimmed by 2 bases and 1 base, with 6 bases remaining between them. CDR3 sequence reads: CAWSSASGNTIYF. CDR3 coding DNA: TGTGCCTGGAGTTCCGCATCTGGAAACACCATATATTTT.

CDR3 residues: CASSLPTPETYNSPLHF. DNA for the CDR3: TGTGCCAGCAGCTTACCCACCCCTGAGACCTATAATTCACCCCTCCACTTT. The V gene is TRBV7-2, the J gene TRBJ1-6, with D unclear. This CDR3 comprises 17 residues. Trimming pared 2 bases from V and 2 bases from J, leaving 13 bases between. Germline lookup yields CDR1 SGHTA and CDR2 FQGNSA.

Notes on this clone: Different DNA sequences within this sample yield the same CDR3. This chain joins TRBV30 and TRBJ2-5, with 7 positions matching TRBD1. CDR1 and CDR2 from the germline V gene are GTSNPN and SVGIG (reference sequence). This CDR3 is 13 amino acids long. Trimming removed 3 bases from V and 2 bases from J; junction bases left unmatched: 3. CDR3 DNA: TGTGCCTGGAGCCGGGACAGTCAAGAGACCCAGTACTTC. This encodes CAWSRDSQETQYF.

This chain links TRBV9 with TRBJ1-1; D remains ambiguous. CDR3 length: 13 amino acids. Trimming took 3 bases from V and 2 from J, leaving 8 bases between them. Looked up from germline, CDR1 is SGDLS and CDR2 is YYNGEE. The CDR3 region is CASSARLNTEAFF. DNA for the CDR3: TGTGCCAGCAGCGCCCGACTTAACACTGAAGCTTTCTTT. The variable domain in full, completed from reference TRBV9 and TRBJ1-1, reads DSGVTQTPKHLITATGQRVTLRCSPRSGDLSVYWYQQSLDQGLQFLIQYYNGEERAKGNILERFSAQQFPDLHSELNLSSLELGDSALYFCASSARLNTEAFFGQGTRLTVV.

V gene TRBV7-9 combines with J gene TRBJ1-2; 9 bases match TRBD1. Germline CDR1 is SEHNR and CDR2 is FQNEAQ (reference sequence). The CDR3 covers 14 residues. The V segment lost 6 bases and the J segment 0 bases; nucleotides outside the gene matches: 2. The CDR3 region is CASRQGATNYGYTF. The CDR3 DNA follows: TGTGCCAGCAGACAGGGGGCTACTAACTATGGCTACACCTTC.

This chain connects TRBV9 to TRBJ2-5; D is undetermined. Germline V CDR1 and CDR2: SGDLS, YYNGEE. Trimming removed 0 bases from V and 5 bases from J, with 20 bases in between. The CDR3 extends over 17 amino acids. This chain's CDR3 is CASSVANGVSGLETQYF. The CDR3, as DNA: TGTGCCAGCAGCGTAGCTAATGGGGTATCGGGTTTGGAGACCCAGTACTTC.

In this sample, this clone turned up a few times. The chain is built from TRBV11-2 and TRBJ2-7; D is unclear. Germline CDR1 SGHAT, CDR2 FQNNGV. The V and J ends lost 5 bases and 1 base respectively, with 12 bases between them. The CDR3 totals 14 residues. CDR3 nucleotides: TGTGCCAGCAGCATCGACATTGGTTCCTACGAGCAGTACTTC. It specifies CASSIDIGSYEQYF.

This chain joins TRBV11-2 and TRBJ1-1, with TRBD1 matching 10 bases. Germline V gene data show CDR1 as SGHAT and CDR2 as FQNNGV. The ends lost 3 bases at V and 2 bases at J; junction bases unmatched: 6. The CDR3 runs to 16 residues. The CDR3 is CASSLRGQGLNTEAFF. The CDR3 coding sequence is TGTGCCAGCAGCTTGAGGGGACAGGGGCTAAACACTGAAGCTTTCTTT.

The chain recombines TRBV4-1 with TRBJ1-5; D not resolved. The CDR3 contains 16 residues. Trimming cost V 1 base and J 1 base, with 11 bases left between them. CDR1 and CDR2 from the germline V gene are MGHRA and YSYEKL. CDR3 coding DNA: TGCGCCAGCAGCCAAGGTATGGGCAGAAGCAATCAGCCCCAGCATTTT. This sequence encodes CASSQGMGRSNQPQHF.

This chain uses TRBV30 with TRBJ2-2; TRBD1 matches 7 bases. The CDR3 sequence is 14 residues long. Germline CDR1 GTSNPN, CDR2 SVGIG (reference sequence). V was pared by 3 bases and J by 0 bases, with 1 base of the junction left unmatched. The CDR3 nucleotides read TGTGCCTGGAGAAGGGGGCCGAACACCGGGGAGCTGTTTTTT. It specifies CAWRRGPNTGELFF.

This sequence joins TRBV25-1 and TRBJ1-1, with D possibly TRBD1 on 5 matching bases. Germline V CDR1 and CDR2: MGHDK, SYGVNS. The V end lost 3 bases, the J end lost 5 bases, and 13 bases lay between the germline ends. This CDR3 is built from 14 residues. The CDR3 protein is CASSESAGWTEAFF. CDR3 in DNA: TGTGCCAGCAGTGAGTCGGCAGGGTGGACTGAAGCTTTCTTT.

This clone was picked up a small number of times. The chain recombines TRBV27 with TRBJ1-2, with D hard to call. The V and J ends lost 6 bases and 5 bases respectively, with 7 bases between them. CDR3 length equals 11 residues. From germline, CDR1 is MNHEY and CDR2 SMNVEV (reference sequence). This chain's CDR3 is CASRGSYGYTF. CDR3 sequence (DNA): TGTGCCAGCAGGGGGTCGTATGGCTACACCTTC.

The chain uses TRBV27 and TRBJ1-2; D perhaps matches TRBD1 (5 bases). Germline lookup yields CDR1 MNHEY and CDR2 SMNVEV (reference sequence). This CDR3 is built from 16 residues. V dropped 3 bases and J dropped 8 bases, with 22 bases sitting between them. DNA of the CDR3: TGTGCCAGCAGTTTCAGTCAGGGATCAAGTGGTTTCGGCTACACCTTC. Translation gives CASSFSQGSSGFGYTF.